This T cell receptor (beta chain) was found in a study of cytomegalovirus exposure and HLA in healthy donors. Deletions cut 0 bases from V and 5 bases from J, with 13 bases between. Germline V CDR1 and CDR2: MNHEY, SVGAGI. CDR3 length: 15 residues. This clone was counted a few times. The target antigen is unknown. General study findings and limits: There was a cluster of highly shared sequence variants that was likely a sequencing artifact. Roughly uniform sequencing depth across donors was assumed, possibly incorrectly. Specificity of a few CMV-associated chains for CMV antigens was verified in vitro. HLA alleles showed associations with 15,000 to 20,000 TCR beta sequences in a later analysis, at a 0.05 false discovery rate.

Vbeta (60) and Jbeta (13) primers were used in the PCR. The protocol was immunoSEQ multiplex PCR, while the TCRdb copy is restricted to in-frame clones and leaves out a portion. The sample has roughly 180,000 clones, roughly 10% seen once. This receptor was taken from a woman in her 30s in good health and CMV-seropositive. The chain uses TRBV6-5 and TRBJ2-5, with D maybe TRBD2 (5 bases). The source material was PBMCs. CDR3 loop: CASSYSIGKLETQYF. The CDR3, as DNA: TGTGCCAGCAGTTACTCGATCGGGAAACTGGAGACCCAGTACTTC.